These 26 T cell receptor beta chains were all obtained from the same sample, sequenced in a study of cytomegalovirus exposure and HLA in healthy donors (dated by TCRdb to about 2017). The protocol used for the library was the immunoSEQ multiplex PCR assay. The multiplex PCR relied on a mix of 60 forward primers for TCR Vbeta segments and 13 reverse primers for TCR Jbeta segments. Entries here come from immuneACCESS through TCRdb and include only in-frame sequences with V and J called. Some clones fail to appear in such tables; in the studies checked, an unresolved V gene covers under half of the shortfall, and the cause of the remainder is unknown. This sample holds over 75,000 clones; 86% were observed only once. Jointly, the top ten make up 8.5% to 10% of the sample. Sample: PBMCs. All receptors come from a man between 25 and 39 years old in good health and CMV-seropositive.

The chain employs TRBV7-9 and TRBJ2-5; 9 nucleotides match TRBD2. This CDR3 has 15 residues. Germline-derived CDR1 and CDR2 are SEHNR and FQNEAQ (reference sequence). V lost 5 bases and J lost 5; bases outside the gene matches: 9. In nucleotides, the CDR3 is TGTGCCAGCAGCCCGAGCGGGAGGAGGTCGGAGACCCAGTACTTC. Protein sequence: CASSPSGRRSETQYF.

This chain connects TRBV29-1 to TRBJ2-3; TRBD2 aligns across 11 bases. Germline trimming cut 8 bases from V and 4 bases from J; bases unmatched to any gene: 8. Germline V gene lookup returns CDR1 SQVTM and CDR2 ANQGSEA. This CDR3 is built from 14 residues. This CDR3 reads CSTTELAGADTQYF. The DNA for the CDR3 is TGCAGCACCACCGAACTAGCGGGAGCAGATACGCAGTATTTT.

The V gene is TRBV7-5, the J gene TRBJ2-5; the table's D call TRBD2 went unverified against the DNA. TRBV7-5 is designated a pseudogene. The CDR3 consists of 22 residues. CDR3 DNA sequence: TGTGTCAGAAGTTTAACCGGGACAGCCCGTAAGACTAGCGGGAGAAGGAAAGAGACCCAGTACTTC. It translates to CVRSLTGTARKTSGRRKETQYF.

CDR3 sequence reads: CASSISGASGPSSYEQYF. CDR3 DNA: TGTGCCAGCAGCATATCCGGGGCTAGCGGGCCAAGCTCCTACGAGCAGTACTTC. The chain carries TRBV5-5 and TRBJ2-7; 8 nucleotides line up with TRBD2. After removal of 4 bases from V and 0 bases from J, the junction contained 15 bases not matched to a gene. Looked up from germline, CDR1 is SGHKS and CDR2 is YYEKEE (reference sequence). CDR3 size: 18 residues.

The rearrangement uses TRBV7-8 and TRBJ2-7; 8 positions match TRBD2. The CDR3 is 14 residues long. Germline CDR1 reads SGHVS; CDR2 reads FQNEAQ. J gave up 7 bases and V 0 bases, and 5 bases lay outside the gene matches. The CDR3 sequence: CASSLAPKREEQYF. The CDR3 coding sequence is TGTGCCAGCAGCTTAGCACCCAAGCGGGAGGAGCAGTACTTC.

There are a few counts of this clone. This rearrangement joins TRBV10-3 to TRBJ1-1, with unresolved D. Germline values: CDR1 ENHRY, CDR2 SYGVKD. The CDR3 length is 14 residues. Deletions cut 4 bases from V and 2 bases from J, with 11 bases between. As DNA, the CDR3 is TGTGCCATCAGTGGGCAACAAAGAAACACTGAAGCTTTCTTT. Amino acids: CAISGQQRNTEAFF.

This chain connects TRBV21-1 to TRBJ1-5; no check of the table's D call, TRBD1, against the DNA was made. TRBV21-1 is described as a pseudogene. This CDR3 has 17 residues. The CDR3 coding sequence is TGTGCCAGCAGCAAAAAAAGCCCCCGGACAAATAATCAGCCCCAGCATTTT. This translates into CASSKKSPRTNNQPQHF.

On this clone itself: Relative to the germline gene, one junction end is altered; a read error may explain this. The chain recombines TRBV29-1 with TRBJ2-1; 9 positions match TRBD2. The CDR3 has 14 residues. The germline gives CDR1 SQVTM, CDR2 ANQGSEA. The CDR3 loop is CTTRGRALDNEQFF. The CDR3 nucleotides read TGTACTACACGCGGGAGGGCACTAGACAATGAGCAGTTCTTC.

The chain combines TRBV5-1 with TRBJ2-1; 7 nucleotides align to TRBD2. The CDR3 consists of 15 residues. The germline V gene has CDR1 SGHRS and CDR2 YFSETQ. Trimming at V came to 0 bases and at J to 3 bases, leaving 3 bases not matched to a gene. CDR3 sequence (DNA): TGCGCCAGCAGCTTGGCTCTAGCGGACTACAATGAGCAGTTCTTC. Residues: CASSLALADYNEQFF.

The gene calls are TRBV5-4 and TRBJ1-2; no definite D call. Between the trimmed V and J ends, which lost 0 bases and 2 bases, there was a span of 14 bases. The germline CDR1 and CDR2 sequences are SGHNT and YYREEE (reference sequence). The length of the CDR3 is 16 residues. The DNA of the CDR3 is TGTGCCAGCAGCTTGGACGGGGATTGGGTAAACTATGGCTACACCTTC. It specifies CASSLDGDWVNYGYTF.

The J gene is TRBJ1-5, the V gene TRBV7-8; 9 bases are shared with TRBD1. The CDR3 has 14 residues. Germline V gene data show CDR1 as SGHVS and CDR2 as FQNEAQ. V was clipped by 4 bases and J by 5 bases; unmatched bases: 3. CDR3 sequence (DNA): TGTGCCAGCAGCTCCTGGGACAGGGATCAGCCCCAGCATTTT. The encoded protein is CASSSWDRDQPQHF.

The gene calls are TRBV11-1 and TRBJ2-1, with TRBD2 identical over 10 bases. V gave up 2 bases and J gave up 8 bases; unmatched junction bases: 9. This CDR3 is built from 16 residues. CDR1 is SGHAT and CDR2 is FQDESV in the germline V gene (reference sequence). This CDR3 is CASSLLAGAMRDEQFF. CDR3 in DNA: TGTGCCAGCAGCTTACTAGCGGGAGCTATGCGTGATGAGCAGTTCTTC.

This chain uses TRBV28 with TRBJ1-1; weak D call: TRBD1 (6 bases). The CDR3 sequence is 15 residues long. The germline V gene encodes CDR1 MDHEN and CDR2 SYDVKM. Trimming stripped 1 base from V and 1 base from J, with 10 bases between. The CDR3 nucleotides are TGTGCCAGCAGTTTATCGGACAGAAGGAACACTGAAGCTTTCTTT. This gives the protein CASSLSDRRNTEAFF.

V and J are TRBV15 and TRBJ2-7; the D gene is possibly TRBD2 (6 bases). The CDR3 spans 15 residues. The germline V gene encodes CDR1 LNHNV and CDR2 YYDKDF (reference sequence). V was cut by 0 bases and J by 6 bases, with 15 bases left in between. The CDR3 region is CATSRDLSGSGEQYF. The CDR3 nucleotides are TGTGCCACCAGCAGAGATCTGAGCGGGTCTGGCGAGCAGTACTTC. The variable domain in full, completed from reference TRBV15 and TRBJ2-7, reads DAMVIQNPRYQVTQFGKPVTLSCSQTLNHNVMYWYQQKSSQAPKLLFHYYDKDFNNEADTPDNFQSRRPNTSFCFLDIRSPGLGDTAMYLCATSRDLSGSGEQYFGPGTRLTVT.

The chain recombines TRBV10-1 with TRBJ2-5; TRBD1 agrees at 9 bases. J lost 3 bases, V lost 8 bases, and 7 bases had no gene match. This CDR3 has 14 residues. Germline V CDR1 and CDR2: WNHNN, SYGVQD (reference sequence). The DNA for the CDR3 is TGCGCCAGCGGACCGGGACAGGGTAAAGAGACCCAGTACTTC. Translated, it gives CASGPGQGKETQYF.

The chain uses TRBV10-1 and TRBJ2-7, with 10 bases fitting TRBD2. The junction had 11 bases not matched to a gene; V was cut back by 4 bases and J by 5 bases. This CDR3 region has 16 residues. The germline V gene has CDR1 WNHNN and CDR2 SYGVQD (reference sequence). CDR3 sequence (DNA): TGCGCCAGCAGTGGGGAATCTGCTAGCGGGAGTGACGAGCAGTACTTC. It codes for CASSGESASGSDEQYF.

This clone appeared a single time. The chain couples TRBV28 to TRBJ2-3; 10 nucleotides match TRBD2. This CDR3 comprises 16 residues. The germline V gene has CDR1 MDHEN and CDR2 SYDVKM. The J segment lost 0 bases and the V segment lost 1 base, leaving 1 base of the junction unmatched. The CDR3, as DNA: TGTGCCAGCAGTTTATTGACTAGCGGGAGCACAGATACGCAGTATTTT. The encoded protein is CASSLLTSGSTDTQYF.

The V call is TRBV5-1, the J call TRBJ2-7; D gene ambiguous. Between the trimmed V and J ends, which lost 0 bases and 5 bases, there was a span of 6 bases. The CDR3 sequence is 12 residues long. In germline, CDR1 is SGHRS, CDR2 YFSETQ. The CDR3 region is CASSLAVDEQYF. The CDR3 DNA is TGCGCCAGCAGCTTGGCGGTGGACGAGCAGTACTTC.

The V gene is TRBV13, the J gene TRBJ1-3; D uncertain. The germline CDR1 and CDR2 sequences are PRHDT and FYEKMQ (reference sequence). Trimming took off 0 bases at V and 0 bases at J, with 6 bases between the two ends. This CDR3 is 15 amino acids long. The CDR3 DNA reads TGTGCCAGCAGCTTAGGTGGAGACTCTGGAAACACCATATATTTT. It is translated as CASSLGGDSGNTIYF.

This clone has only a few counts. CDR3 residues: CSVTKGVSYGYTF. As DNA, the CDR3 is TGCAGCGTTACTAAGGGGGTTAGCTATGGCTACACCTTC. This sequence joins TRBV29-1 and TRBJ1-2; D is perhaps TRBD1 (6 bases). V lost 5 bases to trimming and J lost 4 bases, with 14 bases between them. Looked up from germline, CDR1 is SQVTM and CDR2 is ANQGSEA. This CDR3 is built from 13 residues.

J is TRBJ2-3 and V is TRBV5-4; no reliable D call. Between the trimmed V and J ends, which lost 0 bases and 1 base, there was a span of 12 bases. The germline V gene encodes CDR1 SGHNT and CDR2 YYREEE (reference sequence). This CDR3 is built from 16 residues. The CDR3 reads CASSLDPDSRTDTQYF. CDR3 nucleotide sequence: TGTGCCAGCAGCTTGGACCCCGATAGTCGCACAGATACGCAGTATTTT.

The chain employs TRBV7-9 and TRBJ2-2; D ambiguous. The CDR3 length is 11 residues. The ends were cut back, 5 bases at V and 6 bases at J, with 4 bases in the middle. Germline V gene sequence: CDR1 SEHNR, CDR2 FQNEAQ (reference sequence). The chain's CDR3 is CASSTAGELFF. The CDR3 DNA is TGTGCCAGCAGCACAGCCGGGGAGCTGTTTTTT.

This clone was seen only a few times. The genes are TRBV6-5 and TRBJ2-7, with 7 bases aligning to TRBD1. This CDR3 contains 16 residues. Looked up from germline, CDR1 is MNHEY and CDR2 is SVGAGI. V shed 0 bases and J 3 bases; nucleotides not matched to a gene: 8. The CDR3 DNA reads TGTGCCAGCAGTTACTCAGGGCAGGGGGAGCTCTACGAGCAGTACTTC. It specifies CASSYSGQGELYEQYF.

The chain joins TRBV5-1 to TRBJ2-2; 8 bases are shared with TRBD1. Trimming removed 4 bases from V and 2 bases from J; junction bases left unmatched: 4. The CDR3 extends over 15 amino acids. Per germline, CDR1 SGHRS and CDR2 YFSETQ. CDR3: CASSKGTGNTGELFF. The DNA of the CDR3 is TGCGCCAGCAGCAAAGGGACAGGCAACACCGGGGAGCTGTTTTTT.

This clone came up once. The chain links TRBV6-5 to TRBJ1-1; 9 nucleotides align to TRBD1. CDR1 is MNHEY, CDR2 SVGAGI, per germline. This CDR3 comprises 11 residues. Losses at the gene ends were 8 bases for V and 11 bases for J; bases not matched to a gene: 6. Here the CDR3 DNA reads TGTGCCAGCGGTTCCGGGACAGGGGCTTTCTTT. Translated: CASGSGTGAFF.

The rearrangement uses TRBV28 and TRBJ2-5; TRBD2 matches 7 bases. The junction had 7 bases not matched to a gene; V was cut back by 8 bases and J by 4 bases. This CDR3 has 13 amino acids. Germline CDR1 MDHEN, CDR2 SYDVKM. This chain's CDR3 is CASGVAGRETQYF. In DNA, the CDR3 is TGTGCCAGCGGGGTAGCGGGCAGAGAGACCCAGTACTTC.